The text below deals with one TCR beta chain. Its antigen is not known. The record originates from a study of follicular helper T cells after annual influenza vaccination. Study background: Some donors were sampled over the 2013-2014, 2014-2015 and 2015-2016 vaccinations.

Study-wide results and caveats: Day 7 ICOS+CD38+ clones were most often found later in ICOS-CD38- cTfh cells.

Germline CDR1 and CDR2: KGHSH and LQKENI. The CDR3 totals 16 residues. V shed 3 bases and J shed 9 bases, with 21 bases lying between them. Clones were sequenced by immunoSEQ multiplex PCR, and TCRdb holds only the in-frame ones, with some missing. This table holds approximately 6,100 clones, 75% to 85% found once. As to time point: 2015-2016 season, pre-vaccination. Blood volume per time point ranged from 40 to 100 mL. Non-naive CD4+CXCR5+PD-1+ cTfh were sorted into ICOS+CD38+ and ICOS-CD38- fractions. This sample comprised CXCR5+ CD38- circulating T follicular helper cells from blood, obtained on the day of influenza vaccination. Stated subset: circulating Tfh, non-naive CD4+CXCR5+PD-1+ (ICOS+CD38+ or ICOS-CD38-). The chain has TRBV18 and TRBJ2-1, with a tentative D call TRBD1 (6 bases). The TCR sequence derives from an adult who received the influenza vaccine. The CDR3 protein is CASSPNGAGAYGEQFF. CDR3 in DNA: TGTGCCAGCTCACCTAATGGGGCAGGGGCATACGGTGAGCAGTTCTTC.